This section outlines one T cell receptor (beta chain) sequence together with its context. Negatively enriched CD4+ T cells were divided by CD45RA into naive and memory. CDR1 ENHRY and CDR2 SYGVKD come from the germline V gene. The CDR3 is made up of 15 amino acids. V trimming: 2 bases; J trimming: 9 bases; junction bases outside the gene matches: 7. The repertoire was sequenced with immunoSEQ multiplex PCR; TCRdb's copy has only in-frame clones and lacks some. The profile shows some 2,400,000 clones, 95% of them singletons. The data belong to a study of shared clonotypes between healthy human individuals.

Sequencing used naive CD4+ T cells sorted from blood. Stated subset: CD45RA+ positively selected. The rearrangement links TRBV10-3 to TRBJ1-6; 7 positions match TRBD1. The source of this sequence is a man aged 18 to 29 in good health. CDR3 nucleotide sequence: TGTGCCATCAGTGAGGACAGGGCCCAAGGTTCACCCCTCCACTTT. The encoded protein is CAISEDRAQGSPLHF.